A single sample is the source of the 25 T cell receptor beta chains below, sequenced in a study of Graves' ophthalmopathy and Graves' hyperthyroidism. Using RNA transcripts, the TCR beta CDR3 regions were amplified. The first round was an RT-PCR with HTBI primers, and the second round was a multiplex PCR. Each CDR3 protein gets one entry after TCRdb re-called the multiplex PCR reads with MiXCR. The table has around 1,200,000 distinct CDR3 sequences, 35% to 40% seen once; the top ten hold over 8.5%. What was sequenced was peripheral blood or thyroid tissue (not recorded which). The receptors derive from an adult man with Graves' hyperthyroidism.

The rearrangement uses TRBV5-6 and TRBJ2-7; the D is unclear. Germline CDR1 SGHDT, CDR2 YYEEEE. V lost 7 bases and J lost 3, with 11 bases in between. This CDR3 is 12 amino acids long. DNA for the CDR3: TGTGCCAGCGAAGGGCCAAACTACGAGCAGTACTTC. Its protein is CASEGPNYEQYF.

The CDR3 reads CASSLGAGGPPTYEQYF. CDR3 DNA sequence: TGTGCCAGCAGCTTAGGTGCGGGGGGCCCCCCGACCTACGAGCAGTACTTC. This chain connects TRBV7-2 to TRBJ2-7; TRBD2 matches 8 bases. The V gene's germline CDR1 is SGHTA and CDR2 FQGNSA. Trimming removed 1 base from V and 2 bases from J; junction bases left unmatched: 10. CDR3 length: 17 residues.

This clonotype has a count of ten or more. The chain employs TRBV2 and TRBJ2-2, with D possibly TRBD1 on 6 matching bases. Germline V lookup: CDR1 SNHLY, CDR2 FYNNEI. The CDR3 runs to 15 residues. V lost 6 bases and J lost 3, with 14 bases in between. The CDR3 protein is CASRERDIDTGELFF. In nucleotides, the CDR3 is TGTGCCAGCAGGGAAAGGGACATCGACACCGGGGAGCTGTTTTTT.

This clonotype was counted at least ten times. The chain is built from TRBV11-2 and TRBJ2-5, with D perhaps matching TRBD2 (6 bases). The CDR3 covers 14 residues. In germline, CDR1 is SGHAT, CDR2 FQNNGV. Trimming removed 5 bases at V and 3 bases at J, with 13 bases between. CDR3 nucleotide sequence: TGTGCCAGCAGCCAAAGGGGCGGGAAAGAGACCCAGTACTTC. Encoded protein: CASSQRGGKETQYF.

A remark on this clonotype: A read error may be the cause here, since a much bigger clone is one base away. This chain uses TRBV7-2 with TRBJ2-5, with TRBD2 matching over 10 bases. This CDR3 has 15 residues. CDR1 is SGHTA, CDR2 FQGNSA, per germline. CDR3: CASSSKRGGQEAQYF. In nucleotides, the CDR3 is TGTGCCAGCAGCTCAAAGCGGGGGGGCCAAGAGGCCCAGTACTTC.

The genes are TRBV12-3 or TRBV12-4 and TRBJ1-5, with D uncertain. Trimming pared 6 bases from V and 5 bases from J, leaving 14 bases between. The CDR3 length is 14 residues. CDR3: CASSLAWGDQPQHF. The CDR3 nucleotides are TGTGCCAGCAGCCTGGCGTGGGGAGATCAGCCCCAGCATTTT.

In this sample, this clonotype turned up a few times. One junction end does not reproduce the germline sequence, and a read error may be involved. This rearrangement joins TRBV7-9 to TRBJ1-5, with 7 bases aligning to TRBD1. Germline loops: CDR1 SEHNR, CDR2 FQNEAQ (reference sequence). This CDR3 contains 15 residues. For the CDR3, the DNA is TGTGCCGGCAGTCCCGACAGGGAAAACAATCAGCCCCAGCATTTT. Its translation: CAGSPDRENNQPQHF.

The V gene is TRBV5-1, the J gene TRBJ1-4; D remains ambiguous. Germline V lookup: CDR1 SGHRS, CDR2 YFSETQ. This CDR3 is built from 13 residues. Trimming cost V 3 bases and J 3 bases, with 6 bases left between them. CDR3 nucleotides: TGCGCCAGCAGCTCGGCCCCTAATGAAAAACTGTTTTTT. Its translation is CASSSAPNEKLFF. Looking up the rest from reference TRBV5-1 and TRBJ1-4 gives the full variable domain: KAGVTQTPRYLIKTRGQQVTLSCSPISGHRSVSWYQQTPGQGLQFLFEYFSETQRNKGNFPGRFSGRQFSNSRSEMNVSTLELGDSALYLCASSSAPNEKLFFGSGTQLSVL.

This clonotype came up many times. The chain recombines TRBV24-1 with TRBJ2-5; TRBD2 aligns across 9 bases. Germline CDR1 reads KGHDR; CDR2 reads SFDVKD. This CDR3 contains 14 residues. With 5 bases clipped from V and 3 bases from J, the junction kept 3 bases outside the gene matches. The CDR3 spells CATSALAGKETQYF. The CDR3 region has the DNA TGTGCCACCAGTGCTCTAGCGGGGAAAGAGACCCAGTACTTC.

The rearrangement links TRBV2 to TRBJ1-1; D is unclear. V was pared by 1 base and J by 0 bases, with 6 bases between. CDR1 and CDR2 from the germline V gene are SNHLY and FYNNEI. CDR3 length equals 14 residues. This CDR3 reads CASSEDNLNTEAFF. The DNA of the CDR3 is TGTGCCAGCAGTGAAGACAATTTGAACACTGAAGCTTTCTTT.

The chain is built from TRBV7-3 and TRBJ2-5, with a weak D call TRBD2 (5 bases). Germline assignment: CDR1 SGHTA and CDR2 FQGTGA. The CDR3 is 13 residues long. V was clipped by 2 bases and J by 4 bases, with 8 bases between them. The CDR3 is CASSLGSSETQYF. In nucleotides, the CDR3 is TGTGCCAGCAGCTTAGGGAGCTCAGAGACCCAGTACTTC.

This clonotype was counted many times. This rearrangement joins TRBV7-9 to TRBJ2-5, with D perhaps assigned TRBD1 or TRBD2 (6 bases each). V was shortened by 5 bases and J by 5 bases, with 18 bases between the two germline ends. The CDR3 runs 15 residues. The germline V gene has CDR1 SEHNR and CDR2 FQNEAQ (reference sequence). CDR3 loop: CASSATRGVEETQYF. For the CDR3, the DNA is TGTGCCAGCAGCGCAACAAGGGGGGTTGAGGAGACCCAGTACTTC.

The chain has TRBV15 and TRBJ2-3; the match to TRBD2 covers 8 bases. The V gene's germline CDR1 is LNHNV and CDR2 YYDKDF (reference sequence). The junction had 11 bases not matched to a gene; V was cut back by 8 bases and J by 4 bases. The CDR3 totals 15 residues. The CDR3 DNA sequence: TGTGCCACCCAGACCGGGGGGGGGCACGCAGATACGCAGTATTTT. This gives the protein CATQTGGGHADTQYF.

This clonotype showed up many times. The chain combines TRBV25-1 with TRBJ1-6; D is ambiguous. This CDR3 is 17 amino acids long. Germline V gene data show CDR1 as MGHDK and CDR2 as SYGVNS. Trimming left V 5 bases short and J 0 bases short, with 14 bases between. The DNA of the CDR3 is TGTGCCAGCAGTCACTCTGGACGGGGCTCCTATAATTCACCCCTCCACTTT. Its translation: CASSHSGRGSYNSPLHF.

This clonotype was picked up many times. This chain links TRBV29-1 with TRBJ2-2; TRBD1 is a possible D gene (5 bases). The V gene lost 7 bases and the J gene lost 0 bases, with 12 bases spanning the gap. The CDR3 loop spans 14 amino acids. Germline loops: CDR1 SQVTM, CDR2 ANQGSEA. The CDR3 DNA reads TGCAGCGCTCAACAGGCGGCGAACACCGGGGAGCTGTTTTTT. Translating gives CSAQQAANTGELFF.

This clonotype came up a few times. V is TRBV10-3 and J is TRBJ2-7; possibly TRBD1 for D (5 bases). Germline lookup yields CDR1 ENHRY and CDR2 SYGVKD. V was clipped by 6 bases and J by 5 bases, with 17 bases between them. The CDR3 totals 14 residues. The CDR3 DNA reads as TGTGCCATCAGCGAACGGGCAGGGTACCACGAGCAGTACTTC. Protein: CAISERAGYHEQYF.

The chain carries TRBV15 and TRBJ1-2, with TRBD1 identical over 7 bases. The V and J ends lost 10 bases and 8 bases, in that order; junction bases with no gene match: 16. This CDR3 is built from 14 residues. Germline CDR1 LNHNV, CDR2 YYDKDF (reference sequence). The CDR3 coding sequence is TGTGCCAGCGGCATGGGACAGTATCAGTCCGGCTACACCTTC. Translation gives CASGMGQYQSGYTF.

Turning to this clonotype: Relative to the germline gene, one junction end is altered; a read error may explain this. V and J are TRBV24-1 and TRBJ1-5; possibly TRBD1 for D (6 bases). Germline values: CDR1 KGHDR, CDR2 SFDVKD. The CDR3 covers 18 residues. CDR3 nucleotide sequence: TGTGCCAGCAGTTCCGACCCTTGGACAGCCCATAGCAATCAGCCCCAGCATTTT. It specifies CASSSDPWTAHSNQPQHF.

The CDR3 DNA sequence: TGTGCCAGCAGCCCCTCGACAGGGGGCAGAGGCTACACCTTC. Its protein product is CASSPSTGGRGYTF. V is TRBV3-1 and J is TRBJ1-2; 10 bases line up with TRBD1. The CDR3 is 14 amino acids. V lost 4 bases to trimming and J lost 8 bases; unmatched junction nucleotides: 7. Germline V gene sequence: CDR1 LGHDT, CDR2 YNNKEL (reference sequence). Supplemented by reference TRBV3-1 and TRBJ1-2, the full variable domain reads DTAVSQTPKYLVTQMGNDKSIKCEQNLGHDTMYWYKQDSKKFLKIMFSYNNKELIINETVPNRFSPKSPDKAHLNLHINSLELGDSAVYFCASSPSTGGRGYTFGSGTRLTVV.

This clonotype has at least ten counts. The chain joins TRBV7-8 to TRBJ1-5; 7 bases are a match to TRBD1. Germline loops: CDR1 SGHVS, CDR2 FQNEAQ. The CDR3 sequence is 13 residues long. The J segment lost 7 bases and the V segment lost 5 bases, leaving 5 bases of the junction unmatched. Written as DNA, the CDR3 is TGTGCCAGCAGCCCCGACAGGGTCCAGCCCCAGCATTTT. Protein: CASSPDRVQPQHF. The whole variable domain, remainder taken from reference TRBV7-8 and TRBJ1-5, is GAGVSQSPRYKVAKRGQDVALRCDPISGHVSLFWYQQALGQGPEFLTYFQNEAQLDKSGLPSDRFFAERPEGSVSTLKIQRTQQEDSAVYLCASSPDRVQPQHFGDGTRLSIL.

The sample holds many counts of this clonotype. V is TRBV2 and J is TRBJ1-5, with 8 bases matching TRBD1. Germline assignment: CDR1 SNHLY and CDR2 FYNNEI. V shed 6 bases and J 3 bases; nucleotides not matched to a gene: 4. This CDR3 has 14 residues. The CDR3 loop is CASRSRGLNQPQHF. CDR3 nucleotides: TGTGCCAGCAGATCCAGGGGGCTCAATCAGCCCCAGCATTTT.

This clonotype turned up a few times. The chain employs TRBV7-8 and TRBJ2-7; TRBD2 matches at 11 bases. The CDR3 is 16 amino acids. The V and J ends lost 0 bases and 4 bases, in that order; junction bases with no gene match: 5. Germline lookup yields CDR1 SGHVS and CDR2 FQNEAQ. CDR3 loop: CASSLASGGGGYEQYF. As DNA, the CDR3 is TGTGCCAGCAGCTTAGCTAGCGGGGGGGGCGGATACGAGCAGTACTTC.

The chain uses TRBV7-9 and TRBJ1-5, with a possible D match to TRBD1 (5 bases). Per germline, CDR1 SEHNR and CDR2 FQNEAQ (reference sequence). The CDR3 is made up of 13 amino acids. V was clipped by 8 bases and J by 2 bases, with 10 bases between them. The CDR3 DNA reads TGTGCCAGCCGTGGGGCAGGCAATCAGCCCCAGCATTTT. It encodes CASRGAGNQPQHF. Full variable domain (remainder filled in from reference TRBV7-9 and TRBJ1-5): DTGVSQNPRHKITKRGQNVTFRCDPISEHNRLYWYRQTLGQGPEFLTYFQNEAQLEKSRLLSDRFSAERPKGSFSTLEIQRTEQGDSAMYLCASRGAGNQPQHFGDGTRLSIL.

Notes on this clonotype: One end of the junction does not line up with germline, which may come from a read error. Here the CDR3 DNA reads TGTGCCAGCAGTTACTCAGGACGGACTCAGCTAGTCGGTACACCCCTCCACTTT. Protein sequence: CASSYSGRTQLVGTPLHF. The V and J genes are TRBV10-3 and TRBJ1-6; D is unresolved. Looked up from germline, CDR1 is ENHRY and CDR2 is SYGVKD. The CDR3 extends over 18 amino acids.

This clonotype showed up many times. The chain employs TRBV5-4 and TRBJ2-2, with D possibly matching TRBD2 (6 bases). The CDR3 has 14 amino acids. In germline, CDR1 is SGHNT, CDR2 YYREEE (reference sequence). Trimming removed 7 bases at V and 8 bases at J, with 18 bases between. CDR3 in DNA: TGTGCCAGCCACCCGCCCGGGAGAACGGGGGAGCTGTTTTTT. This codes for CASHPPGRTGELFF. The full variable domain, with the rest looked up from reference TRBV5-4 and TRBJ2-2, is ETGVTQSPTHLIKTRGQQVTLRCSSQSGHNTVSWYQQALGQGPQFIFQYYREEENGRGNFPPRFSGLQFPNYSSELNVNALELDDSALYLCASHPPGRTGELFFGEGSRLTVL.